The source of this TCR beta chain is a study of response to subunit inactivated influenza vaccine. Study results and limitations: The authors put forward the suggestion that each seasonal influenza vaccination may bring in only a limited number of new T cells.

Germline loops: CDR1 MDHEN, CDR2 SYDVKM. Trimming stripped 5 bases from V and 5 bases from J, with 19 bases between. The CDR3 contains 16 residues. This clonotype was recorded a few times. Its antigen is still unknown. MiXCR was run by TCRdb on the RT-PCR reads, yielding one entry per CDR3 protein. This table has 710,000 or so distinct CDR3 sequences, 15% to 19% appearing once. V is TRBV28 and J is TRBJ2-1; D is perhaps TRBD1 (6 bases). This TCR derives from a man between 45 and 60 years old who received an inactivated influenza vaccine. The sample consisted of PBMCs from blood, taken 11 to 12 days after vaccination. The CDR3 region has the DNA TGTGCCAGCAGTCTCCCTCTAGGGGGAGAGAACAATGAGCAGTTCTTC. Amino acid sequence: CASSLPLGGENNEQFF.